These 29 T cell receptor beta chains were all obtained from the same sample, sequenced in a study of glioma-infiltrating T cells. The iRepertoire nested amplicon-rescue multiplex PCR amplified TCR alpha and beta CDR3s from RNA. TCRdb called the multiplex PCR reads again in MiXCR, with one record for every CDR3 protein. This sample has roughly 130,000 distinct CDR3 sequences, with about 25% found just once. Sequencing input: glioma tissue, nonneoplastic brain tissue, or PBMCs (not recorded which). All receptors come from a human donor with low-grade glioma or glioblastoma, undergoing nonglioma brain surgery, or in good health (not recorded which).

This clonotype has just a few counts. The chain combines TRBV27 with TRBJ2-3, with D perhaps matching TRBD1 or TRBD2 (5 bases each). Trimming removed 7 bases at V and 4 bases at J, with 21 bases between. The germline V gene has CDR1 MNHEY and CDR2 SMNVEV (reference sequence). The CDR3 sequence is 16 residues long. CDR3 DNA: TGTGCCAGCACCCCCCGCGGTATGAGAGGGGCAGATACGCAGTATTTT. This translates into CASTPRGMRGADTQYF.

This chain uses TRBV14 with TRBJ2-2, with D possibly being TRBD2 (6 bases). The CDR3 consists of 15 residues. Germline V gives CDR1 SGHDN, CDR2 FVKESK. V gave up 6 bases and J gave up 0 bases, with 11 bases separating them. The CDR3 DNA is TGTGCCAGCAGACGCGGGACCTCGAACACCGGGGAGCTGTTTTTT. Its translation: CASRRGTSNTGELFF.

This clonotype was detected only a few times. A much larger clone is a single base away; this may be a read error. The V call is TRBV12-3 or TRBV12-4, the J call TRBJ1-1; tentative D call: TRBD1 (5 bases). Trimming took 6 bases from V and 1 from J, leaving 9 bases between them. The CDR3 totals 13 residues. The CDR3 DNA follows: TGTGCCAGCAGGTTGACAGAGAACACTGAAGCTTTCTTT. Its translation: CASRLTENTEAFF.

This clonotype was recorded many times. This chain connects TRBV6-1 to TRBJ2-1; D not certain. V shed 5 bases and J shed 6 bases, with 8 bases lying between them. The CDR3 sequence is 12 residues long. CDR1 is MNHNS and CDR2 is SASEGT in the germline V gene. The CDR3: CASSSKGNEQFF. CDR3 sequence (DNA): TGTGCCAGCAGTTCAAAGGGCAATGAGCAGTTCTTC.

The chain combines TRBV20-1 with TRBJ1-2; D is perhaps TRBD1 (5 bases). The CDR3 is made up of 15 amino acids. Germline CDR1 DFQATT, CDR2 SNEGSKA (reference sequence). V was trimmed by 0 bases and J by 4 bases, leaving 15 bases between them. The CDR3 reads CSARETDGTGYGYTF. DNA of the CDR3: TGCAGTGCTAGAGAAACGGACGGGACGGGCTATGGCTACACCTTC.

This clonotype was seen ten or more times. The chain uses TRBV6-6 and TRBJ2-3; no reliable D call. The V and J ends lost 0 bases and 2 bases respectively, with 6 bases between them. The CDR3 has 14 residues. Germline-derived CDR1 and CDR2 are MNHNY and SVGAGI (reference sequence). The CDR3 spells CASSYSGYTDTQYF. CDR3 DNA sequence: TGTGCCAGCAGTTACTCTGGTTACACAGATACGCAGTATTTT.

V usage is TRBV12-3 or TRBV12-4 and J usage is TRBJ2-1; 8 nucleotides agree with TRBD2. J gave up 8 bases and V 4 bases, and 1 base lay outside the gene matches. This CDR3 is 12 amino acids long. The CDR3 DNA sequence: TGTGCCAGCAGTTATAGCGGGGATGAGCAGTTCTTC. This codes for CASSYSGDEQFF.

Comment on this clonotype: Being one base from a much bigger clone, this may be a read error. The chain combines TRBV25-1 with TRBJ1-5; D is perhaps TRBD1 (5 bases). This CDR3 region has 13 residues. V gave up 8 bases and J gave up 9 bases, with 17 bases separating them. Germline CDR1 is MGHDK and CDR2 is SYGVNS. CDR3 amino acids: CASLDSLGGPQHF. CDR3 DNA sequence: TGTGCCAGCCTAGACAGTCTCGGGGGGCCCCAGCATTTT.

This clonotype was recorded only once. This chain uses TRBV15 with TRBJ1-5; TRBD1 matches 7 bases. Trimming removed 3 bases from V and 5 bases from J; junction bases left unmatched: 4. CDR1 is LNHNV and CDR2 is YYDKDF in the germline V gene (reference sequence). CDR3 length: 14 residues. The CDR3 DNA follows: TGTGCCACCAGCAGCCTCACAGGGGATCAGCCCCAGCATTTT. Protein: CATSSLTGDQPQHF. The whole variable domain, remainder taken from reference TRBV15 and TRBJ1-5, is DAMVIQNPRYQVTQFGKPVTLSCSQTLNHNVMYWYQQKSSQAPKLLFHYYDKDFNNEADTPDNFQSRRPNTSFCFLDIRSPGLGDTAMYLCATSSLTGDQPQHFGDGTRLSIL.

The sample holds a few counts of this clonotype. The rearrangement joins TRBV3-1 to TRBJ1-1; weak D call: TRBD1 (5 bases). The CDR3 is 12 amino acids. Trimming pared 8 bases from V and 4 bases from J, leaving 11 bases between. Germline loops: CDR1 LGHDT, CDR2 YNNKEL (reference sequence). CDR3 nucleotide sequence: TGTGCCAGCGCCCCAGGGAGCACTGAAGCTTTCTTT. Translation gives CASAPGSTEAFF.

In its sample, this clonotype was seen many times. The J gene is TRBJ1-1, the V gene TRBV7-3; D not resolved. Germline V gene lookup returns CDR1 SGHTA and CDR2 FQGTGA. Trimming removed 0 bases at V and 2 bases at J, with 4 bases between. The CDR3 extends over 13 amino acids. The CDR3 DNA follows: TGTGCCAGCAGCTTAACATATAACACTGAAGCTTTCTTT. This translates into CASSLTYNTEAFF.

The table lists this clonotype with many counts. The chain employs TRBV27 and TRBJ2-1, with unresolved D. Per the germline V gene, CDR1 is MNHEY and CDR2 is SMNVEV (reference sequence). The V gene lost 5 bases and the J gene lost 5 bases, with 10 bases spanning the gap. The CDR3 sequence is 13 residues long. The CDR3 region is CASSPGGHNEQFF. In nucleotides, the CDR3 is TGTGCCAGCAGTCCCGGTGGCCACAATGAGCAGTTCTTC.

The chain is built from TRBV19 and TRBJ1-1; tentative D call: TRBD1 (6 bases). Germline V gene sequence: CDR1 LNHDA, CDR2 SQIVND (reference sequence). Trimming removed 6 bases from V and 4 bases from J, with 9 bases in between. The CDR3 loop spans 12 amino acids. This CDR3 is CASRGAGTEAFF. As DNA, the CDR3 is TGTGCCAGTAGGGGGGCGGGCACTGAAGCTTTCTTT.

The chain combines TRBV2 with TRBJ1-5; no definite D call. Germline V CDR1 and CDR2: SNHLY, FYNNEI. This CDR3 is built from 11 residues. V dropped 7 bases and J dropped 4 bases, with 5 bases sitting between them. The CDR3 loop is CASIDNQPQHF. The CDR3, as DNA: TGTGCCAGCATCGATAATCAGCCCCAGCATTTT.

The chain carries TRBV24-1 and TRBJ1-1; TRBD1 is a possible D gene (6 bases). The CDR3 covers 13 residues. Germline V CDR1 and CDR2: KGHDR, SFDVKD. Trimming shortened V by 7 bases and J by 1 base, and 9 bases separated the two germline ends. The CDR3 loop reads CATRGQWNTEAFF. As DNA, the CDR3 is TGTGCCACCAGAGGACAGTGGAACACTGAAGCTTTCTTT.

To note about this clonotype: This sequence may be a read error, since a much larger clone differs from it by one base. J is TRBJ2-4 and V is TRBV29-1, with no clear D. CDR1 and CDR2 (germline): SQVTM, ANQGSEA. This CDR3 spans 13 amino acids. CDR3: CSVEAGVQNIRYF. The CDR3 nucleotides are TGCAGCGTTGAAGCGGGCGTCCAAAACATTCGGTACTTC.

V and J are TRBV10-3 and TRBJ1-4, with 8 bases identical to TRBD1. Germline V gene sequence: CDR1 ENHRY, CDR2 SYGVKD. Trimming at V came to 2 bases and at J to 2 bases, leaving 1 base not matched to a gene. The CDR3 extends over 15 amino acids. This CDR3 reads CAISEHRGTNEKLFF. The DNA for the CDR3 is TGTGCCATCAGTGAGCACAGGGGGACTAATGAAAAACTGTTTTTT.

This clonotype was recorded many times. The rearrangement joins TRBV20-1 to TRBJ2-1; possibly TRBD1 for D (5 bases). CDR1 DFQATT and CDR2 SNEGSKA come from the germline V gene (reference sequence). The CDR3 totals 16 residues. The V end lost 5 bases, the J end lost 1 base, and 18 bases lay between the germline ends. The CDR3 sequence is CSARPSGFGSYNEQFF. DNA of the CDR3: TGCAGTGCTCGCCCCTCAGGGTTTGGATCCTACAATGAGCAGTTCTTC.

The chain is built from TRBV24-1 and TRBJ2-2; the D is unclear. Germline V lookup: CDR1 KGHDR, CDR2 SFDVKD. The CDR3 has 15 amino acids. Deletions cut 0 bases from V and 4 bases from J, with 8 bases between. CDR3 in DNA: TGTGCCACCAGTGATTTGAAGGGAATCACCGGGGAGCTGTTTTTT. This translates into CATSDLKGITGELFF.

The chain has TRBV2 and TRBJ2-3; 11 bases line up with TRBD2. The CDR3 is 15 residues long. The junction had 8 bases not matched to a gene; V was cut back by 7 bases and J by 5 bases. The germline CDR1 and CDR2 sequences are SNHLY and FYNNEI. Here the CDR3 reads CASKKLAGVRDTQYF. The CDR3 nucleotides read TGTGCCAGCAAGAAACTAGCGGGGGTCAGAGATACGCAGTATTTT. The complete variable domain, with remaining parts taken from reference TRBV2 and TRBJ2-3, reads EPEVTQTPSHQVTQMGQEVILRCVPISNHLYFYWYRQILGQKVEFLVSFYNNEISEKSEIFDDQFSVERPDGSNFTLKIRSTKLEDSAMYFCASKKLAGVRDTQYFGPGTRLTVL.

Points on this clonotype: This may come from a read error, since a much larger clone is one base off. CDR3 residues: CSAKRDSGNTIYF. The CDR3 bases are TGCAGTGCTAAGAGGGACTCTGGAAACACCATATATTTT. The chain employs TRBV20-1 and TRBJ1-3; D not certain. This CDR3 region has 13 residues. Germline V gene sequence: CDR1 DFQATT, CDR2 SNEGSKA (reference sequence). V lost 4 bases and J lost 0, with 7 bases in between.

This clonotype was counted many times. The CDR3 is CATRWTGSSSYNEQFF. CDR3 DNA: TGTGCCACTCGATGGACAGGGTCGAGCTCCTACAATGAGCAGTTCTTC. This chain connects TRBV27 to TRBJ2-1; TRBD1 matches 8 bases. The CDR3 sequence is 16 residues long. Trimming at V came to 10 bases and at J to 0 bases, leaving 11 bases not matched to a gene. Germline V gene lookup returns CDR1 MNHEY and CDR2 SMNVEV (reference sequence).

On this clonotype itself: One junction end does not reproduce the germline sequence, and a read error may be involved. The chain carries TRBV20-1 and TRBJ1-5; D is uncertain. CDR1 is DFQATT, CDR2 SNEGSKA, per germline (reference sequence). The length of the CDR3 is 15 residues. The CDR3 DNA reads TGCATTGCTAGGGAGAGGTGGATCGGCAATCAGCCCCAGCATTTT. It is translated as CIARERWIGNQPQHF.

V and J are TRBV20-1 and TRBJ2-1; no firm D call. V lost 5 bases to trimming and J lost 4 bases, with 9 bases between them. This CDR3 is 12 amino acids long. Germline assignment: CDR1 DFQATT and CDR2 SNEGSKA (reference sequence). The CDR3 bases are TGCAGTGCTGGGCGATCGTACAATGAGCAGTTCTTC. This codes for CSAGRSYNEQFF.

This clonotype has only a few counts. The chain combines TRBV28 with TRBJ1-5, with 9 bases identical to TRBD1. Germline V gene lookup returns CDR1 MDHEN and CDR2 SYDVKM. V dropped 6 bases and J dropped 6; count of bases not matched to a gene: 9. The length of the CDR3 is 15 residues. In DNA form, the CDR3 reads TGTGCCAGCAGGATGCCGGGACAGGGCAGTCAGCCCCAGCATTTT. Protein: CASRMPGQGSQPQHF.

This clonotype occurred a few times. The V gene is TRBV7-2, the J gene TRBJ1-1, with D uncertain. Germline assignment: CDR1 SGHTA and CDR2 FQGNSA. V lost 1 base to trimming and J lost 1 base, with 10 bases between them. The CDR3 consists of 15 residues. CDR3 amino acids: CASSLGGGRNTEAFF. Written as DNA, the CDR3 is TGTGCCAGCAGCTTAGGAGGTGGGAGGAACACTGAAGCTTTCTTT.

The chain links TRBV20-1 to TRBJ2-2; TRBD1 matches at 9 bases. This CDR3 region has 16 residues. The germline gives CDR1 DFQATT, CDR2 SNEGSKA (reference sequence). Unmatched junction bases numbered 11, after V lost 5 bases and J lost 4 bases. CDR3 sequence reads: CSARPPDRGSTGELFF. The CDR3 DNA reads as TGCAGTGCTCGCCCTCCGGACAGGGGCAGCACCGGGGAGCTGTTTTTT.

The CDR3 here is CASKRLGRASLTREQYV. CDR3 sequence (DNA): TGTGCCAGCAAGCGGCTAGGACGGGCCAGCTTAACACGGGAGCAGTACGTC. The V and J genes are TRBV4-2 and TRBJ2-7, with D perhaps TRBD2 (5 bases). Looked up from germline, CDR1 is LGHNA and CDR2 is YNFKEQ. The CDR3 is 17 residues long. Between the trimmed V and J ends, which lost 7 bases and 7 bases, there was a span of 29 bases.

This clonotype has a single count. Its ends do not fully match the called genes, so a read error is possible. CDR3 sequence: CASSDITGYRHVW. DNA of the CDR3: TGTGCCAGCAGCGATATAACAGGTTACCGTCATGTGTGG. V and J are TRBV9 and TRBJ1-2; D is perhaps TRBD1 (5 bases). This CDR3 is built from 13 residues. The germline V gene encodes CDR1 SGDLS and CDR2 YYNGEE.